This TCR beta chain is drawn from a study of T cell changes during pregnancy in multiple sclerosis (dated by TCRdb to the late 2010s). Background on the whole study: In women with multiple sclerosis, the researchers looked at how the T cell repertoire shifted as pregnancy progressed.

Library preparation was by the immunoSEQ multiplex PCR assay. In TCRdb, the immuneACCESS table is reduced to in-frame sequences with V and J assigned. These tables do not hold every clone; where another copy was compared, an unresolved V gene accounts for under half, and the others remain unexplained. This sample is represented by about 76,000 clones; 93% of them were singletons. Roughly 2.5% of the sample is taken by the ten largest. This clone was observed a single time. No antigen is known for it. Base qualities are not provided; no much larger clone lies one nucleotide away. The CDR3 measures 10 amino acids from cysteine to phenylalanine. Only the CDR3 DNA is retained, 30 bases long and in frame from the first base. CDR1 and CDR2 are drawn from the germline V gene (reference sequence): DFQATT, SNEGSKA. V and J are truncated by 5 bases and 6 bases respectively, leaving an intervening sequence of 7 bases.

The clonotype was recovered from a female donor with multiple sclerosis, enrolled in a pregnancy study. The sequence is built from TRBV20-1 and TRBJ1-2; no D gene call is confident. The material was peripheral blood, obtained in the second trimester of pregnancy. DNA sequence: TGCAGTGCTTACAGTAATGGCTACACCTTC. It codes for CSAYSNGYTF.